This T cell receptor (beta chain) was captured by sequencing in a study of cytomegalovirus exposure and HLA in healthy donors. Study-wide results and caveats: It was 160 or so TCR beta chains that were listed as cytomegalovirus-associated. Cytomegalovirus status was reportedly diagnosed by the classifier with high specificity and sensitivity.

This CDR3 region has 14 residues. Germline V gives CDR1 SGHVS, CDR2 FQNEAQ. V lost 5 bases, J lost 3 bases, and 11 bases lay in between. A remark on this clone: Antigen: not known.

Some clones are missing from TCRdb's copy, which holds only in-frame ones; the method was immunoSEQ multiplex PCR. Of 100,000 to 150,000 clones detected, around 95% appear once; the ten largest clones hold 1.7%. This chain uses TRBV7-8 with TRBJ1-5, with D possibly matching TRBD1 (6 bases). This clonotype was obtained from a man aged 18 to 30 in good health and CMV-seronegative. The sample was PBMCs. This chain's CDR3 is CASSPWDTNQPQHF. CDR3 bases: TGTGCCAGCAGCCCCTGGGACACCAATCAGCCCCAGCATTTT.